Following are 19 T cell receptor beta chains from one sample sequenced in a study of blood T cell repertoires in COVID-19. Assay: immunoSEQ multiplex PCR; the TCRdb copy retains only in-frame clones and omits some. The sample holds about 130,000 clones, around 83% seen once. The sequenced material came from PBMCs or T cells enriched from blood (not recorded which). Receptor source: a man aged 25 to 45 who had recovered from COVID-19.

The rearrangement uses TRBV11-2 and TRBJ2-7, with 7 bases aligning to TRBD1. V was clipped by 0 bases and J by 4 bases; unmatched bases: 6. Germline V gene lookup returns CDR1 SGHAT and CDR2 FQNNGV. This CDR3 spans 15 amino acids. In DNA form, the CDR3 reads TGTGCCAGCAGCTTAGAGACAGGGTCCTCTTACGAGCAGTACTTC. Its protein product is CASSLETGSSYEQYF.

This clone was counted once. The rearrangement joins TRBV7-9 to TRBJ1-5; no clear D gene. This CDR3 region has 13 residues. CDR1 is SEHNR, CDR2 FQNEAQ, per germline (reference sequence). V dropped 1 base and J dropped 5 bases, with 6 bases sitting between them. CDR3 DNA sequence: TGTGCCAGCAGCTTAGAGAGGGATCAGCCCCAGCATTTT. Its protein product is CASSLERDQPQHF.

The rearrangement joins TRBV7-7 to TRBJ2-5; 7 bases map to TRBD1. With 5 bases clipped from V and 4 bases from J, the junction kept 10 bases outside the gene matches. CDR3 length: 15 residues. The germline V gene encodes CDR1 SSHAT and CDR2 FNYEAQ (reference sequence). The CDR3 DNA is TGTGCCAGCAGCCGCAGGACAGGTTTACGAGAGACCCAGTACTTC. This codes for CASSRRTGLRETQYF.

The DNA of the CDR3 is TGTGCCAGCAGTTACTCTAGGGGTGGCAGAAACACCATATATTTT. This encodes CASSYSRGGRNTIYF. The chain recombines TRBV6-5 with TRBJ1-3; possibly TRBD1 for D (5 bases). The germline CDR1 and CDR2 sequences are MNHEY and SVGAGI. Trimming removed 0 bases from V and 5 bases from J, with 11 bases in between. The CDR3 length is 15 residues.

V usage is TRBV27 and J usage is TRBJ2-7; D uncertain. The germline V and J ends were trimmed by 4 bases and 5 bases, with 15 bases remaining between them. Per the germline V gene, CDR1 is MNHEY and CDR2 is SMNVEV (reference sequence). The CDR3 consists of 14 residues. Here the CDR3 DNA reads TGTGCCAGCAGTTCCTTTGGCCATGGGCACGAGCAGTACTTC. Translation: CASSSFGHGHEQYF.

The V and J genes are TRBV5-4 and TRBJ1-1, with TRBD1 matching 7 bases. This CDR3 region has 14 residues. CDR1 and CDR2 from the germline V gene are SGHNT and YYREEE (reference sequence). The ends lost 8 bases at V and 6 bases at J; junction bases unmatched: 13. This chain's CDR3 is CASKRAGGTPEAFF. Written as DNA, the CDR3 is TGTGCCAGTAAGAGGGCAGGGGGAACCCCTGAAGCTTTCTTT.

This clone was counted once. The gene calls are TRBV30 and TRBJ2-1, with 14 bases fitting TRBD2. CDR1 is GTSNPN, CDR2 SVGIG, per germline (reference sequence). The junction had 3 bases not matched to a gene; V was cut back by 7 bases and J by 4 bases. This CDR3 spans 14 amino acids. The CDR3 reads CAYRLAGGYNEQFF. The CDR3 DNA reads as TGTGCCTACCGACTAGCGGGAGGGTACAATGAGCAGTTCTTC.

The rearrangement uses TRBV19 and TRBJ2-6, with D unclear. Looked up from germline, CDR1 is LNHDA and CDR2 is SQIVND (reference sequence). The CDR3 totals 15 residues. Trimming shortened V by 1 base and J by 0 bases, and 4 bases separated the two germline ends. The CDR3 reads CASSIGYSGANVLTF. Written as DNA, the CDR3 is TGTGCCAGTAGTATAGGTTACTCTGGGGCCAACGTCCTGACTTTC.

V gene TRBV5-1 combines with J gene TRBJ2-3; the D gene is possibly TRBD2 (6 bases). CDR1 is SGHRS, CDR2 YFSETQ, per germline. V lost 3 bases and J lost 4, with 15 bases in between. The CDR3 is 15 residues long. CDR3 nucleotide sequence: TGCGCCAGCAGCTCGGACTACCCCGTCGCAGATACGCAGTATTTT. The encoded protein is CASSSDYPVADTQYF.

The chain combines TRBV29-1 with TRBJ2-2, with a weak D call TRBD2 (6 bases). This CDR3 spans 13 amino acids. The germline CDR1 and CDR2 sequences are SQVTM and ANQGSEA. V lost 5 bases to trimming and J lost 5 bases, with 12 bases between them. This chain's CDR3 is CSVNGGLTGELFF. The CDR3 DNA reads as TGCAGCGTTAACGGGGGTTTAACCGGGGAGCTGTTTTTT.

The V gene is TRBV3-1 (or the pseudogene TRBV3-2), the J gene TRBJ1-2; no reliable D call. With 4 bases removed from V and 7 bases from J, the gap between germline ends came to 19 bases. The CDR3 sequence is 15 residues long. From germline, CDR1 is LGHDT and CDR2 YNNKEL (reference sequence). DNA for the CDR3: TGTGCCAGCAGCCCATACCCAGTTGACGCAGGTGGCTACACCTTC. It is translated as CASSPYPVDAGGYTF.

CDR3 DNA: TGTGCCAGTAGTGTTGCTACCTATGGCTACACCTTC. Encoded protein: CASSVATYGYTF. This chain links TRBV19 with TRBJ1-2; unclear D gene. This CDR3 comprises 12 residues. CDR1 LNHDA and CDR2 SQIVND come from the germline V gene (reference sequence). Trimming removed 5 bases from V and 4 bases from J, with 8 bases in between. Full variable domain (missing parts from reference TRBV19 and TRBJ1-2): DGGITQSPKYLFRKEGQNVTLSCEQNLNHDAMYWYRQDPGQGLRLIYYSQIVNDFQKGDIAEGYSVSREKKESFPLTVTSAQKNPTAFYLCASSVATYGYTFGSGTRLTVV.

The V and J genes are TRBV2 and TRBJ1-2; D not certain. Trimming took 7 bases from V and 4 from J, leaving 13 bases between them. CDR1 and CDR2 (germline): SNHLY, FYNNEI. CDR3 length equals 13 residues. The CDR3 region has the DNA TGTGCCAGCACGGAGAAGCGGGCCTATGGCTACACCTTC. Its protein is CASTEKRAYGYTF. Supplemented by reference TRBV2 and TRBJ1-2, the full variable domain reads EPEVTQTPSHQVTQMGQEVILRCVPISNHLYFYWYRQILGQKVEFLVSFYNNEISEKSEIFDDQFSVERPDGSNFTLKIRSTKLEDSAMYFCASTEKRAYGYTFGSGTRLTVV.

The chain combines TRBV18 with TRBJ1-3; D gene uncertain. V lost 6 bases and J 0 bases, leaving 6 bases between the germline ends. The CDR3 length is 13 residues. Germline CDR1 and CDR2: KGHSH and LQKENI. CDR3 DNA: TGTGCCAGCTCCCTCCCCTCTGGAAACACCATATATTTT. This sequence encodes CASSLPSGNTIYF.

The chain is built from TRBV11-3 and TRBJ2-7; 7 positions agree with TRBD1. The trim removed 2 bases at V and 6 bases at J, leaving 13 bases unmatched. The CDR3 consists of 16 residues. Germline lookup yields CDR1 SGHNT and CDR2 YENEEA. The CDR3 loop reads CASSLRGEGALSEQYF. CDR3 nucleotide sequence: TGTGCCAGCAGCTTAAGGGGCGAGGGGGCGCTTTCCGAGCAGTACTTC.

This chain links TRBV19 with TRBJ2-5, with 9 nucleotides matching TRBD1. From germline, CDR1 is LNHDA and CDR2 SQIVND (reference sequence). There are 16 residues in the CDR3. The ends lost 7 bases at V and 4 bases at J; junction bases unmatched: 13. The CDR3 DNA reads TGTGCCAGTACCTTTCACTACAGGGGGCGTCGAGAGACCCAGTACTTC. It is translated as CASTFHYRGRRETQYF.

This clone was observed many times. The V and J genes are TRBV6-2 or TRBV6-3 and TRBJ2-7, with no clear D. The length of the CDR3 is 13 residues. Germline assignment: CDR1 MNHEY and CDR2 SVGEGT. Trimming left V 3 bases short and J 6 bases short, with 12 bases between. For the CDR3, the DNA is TGTGCCAGCAGTTATCGCGTCGATTTCGAGCAGTACGTC. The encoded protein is CASSYRVDFEQYV.

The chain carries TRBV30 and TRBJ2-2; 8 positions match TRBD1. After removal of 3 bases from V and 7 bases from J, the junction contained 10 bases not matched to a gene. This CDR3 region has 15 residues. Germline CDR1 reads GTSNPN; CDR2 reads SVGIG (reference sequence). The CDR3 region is CAWSAGTGGFGELFF. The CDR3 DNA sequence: TGTGCCTGGAGCGCCGGGACAGGCGGATTCGGGGAGCTGTTTTTT.

The CDR3 nucleotides are TGTGCCAGCAGTTACACGCCCGGACTAGCGGGGCCAAGCACAGATACGCAGTATTTT. This codes for CASSYTPGLAGPSTDTQYF. J is TRBJ2-3 and V is TRBV6-2 or TRBV6-3, with 12 bases fitting TRBD2. V lost 2 bases and J lost 0; bases outside the gene matches: 9. Looked up from germline, CDR1 is MNHEY and CDR2 is SVGEGT. The CDR3 sequence is 19 residues long.